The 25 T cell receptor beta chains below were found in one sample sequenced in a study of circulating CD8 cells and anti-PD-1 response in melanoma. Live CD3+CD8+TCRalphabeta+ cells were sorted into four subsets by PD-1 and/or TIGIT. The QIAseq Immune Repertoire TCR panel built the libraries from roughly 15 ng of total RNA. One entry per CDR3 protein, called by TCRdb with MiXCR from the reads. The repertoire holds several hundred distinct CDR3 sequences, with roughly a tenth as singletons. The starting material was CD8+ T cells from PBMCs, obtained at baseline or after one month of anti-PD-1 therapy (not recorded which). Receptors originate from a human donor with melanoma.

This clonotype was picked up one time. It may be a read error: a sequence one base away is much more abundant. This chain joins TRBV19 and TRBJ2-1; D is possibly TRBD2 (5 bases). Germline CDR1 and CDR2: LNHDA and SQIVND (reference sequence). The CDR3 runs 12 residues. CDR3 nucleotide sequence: TGTGCCTGTAGTGTTGACGGCCCGAGGGAGTTCTTC. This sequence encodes CACSVDGPREFF. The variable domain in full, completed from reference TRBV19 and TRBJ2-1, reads DGGITQSPKYLFRKEGQNVTLSCEQNLNHDAMYWYRQDPGQGLRLIYYSQIVNDFQKGDIAEGYSVSREKKESFPLTVTSAQKNPTAFYLCACSVDGPREFFGPGTRLTVL.

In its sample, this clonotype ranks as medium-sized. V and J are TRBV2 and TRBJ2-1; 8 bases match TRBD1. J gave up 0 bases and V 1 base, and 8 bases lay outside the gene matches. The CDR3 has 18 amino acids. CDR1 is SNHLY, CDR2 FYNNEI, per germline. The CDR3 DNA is TGTGCCAGCAGTGAAGTGGCAGGGGGCACGAGCTCCTACAATGAGCAGTTCTTC. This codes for CASSEVAGGTSSYNEQFF.

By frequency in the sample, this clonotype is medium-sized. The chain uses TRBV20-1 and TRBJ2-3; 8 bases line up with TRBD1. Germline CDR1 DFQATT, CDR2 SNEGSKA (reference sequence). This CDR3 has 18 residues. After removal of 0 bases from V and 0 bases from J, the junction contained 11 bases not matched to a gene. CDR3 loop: CSARDRDRPLASTDTQYF. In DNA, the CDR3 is TGCAGTGCTAGAGATCGGGACAGGCCCCTAGCTAGCACAGATACGCAGTATTTT.

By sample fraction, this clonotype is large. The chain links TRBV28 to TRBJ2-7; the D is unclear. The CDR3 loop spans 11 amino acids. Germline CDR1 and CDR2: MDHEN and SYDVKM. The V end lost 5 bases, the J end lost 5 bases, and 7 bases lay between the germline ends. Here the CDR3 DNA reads TGTGCCAGCAGTCCCCTGGACGAGCAGTACTTC. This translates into CASSPLDEQYF. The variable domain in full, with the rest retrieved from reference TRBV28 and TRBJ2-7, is DVKVTQSSRYLVKRTGEKVFLECVQDMDHENMFWYRQDPGLGLRLIYFSYDVKMKEKGDIPEGYSVSREKKERFSLILESASTNQTSMYLCASSPLDEQYFGPGTRLTVT.

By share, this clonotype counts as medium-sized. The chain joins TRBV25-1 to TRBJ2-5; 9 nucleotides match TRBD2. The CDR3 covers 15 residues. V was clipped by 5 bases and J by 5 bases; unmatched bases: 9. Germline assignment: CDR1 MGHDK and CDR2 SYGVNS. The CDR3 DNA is TGTGCCAGCAGTCCGGCGGGAGGGCCTTGGGAGACCCAGTACTTC. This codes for CASSPAGGPWETQYF.

In DNA, the CDR3 is TGTGCCAGCAGCGACGGGACTAGCCATGAGCAGTTCTTC. Encoded protein: CASSDGTSHEQFF. V gene TRBV5-4 combines with J gene TRBJ2-1, with TRBD2 identical over 9 bases. CDR1 and CDR2 from the germline V gene are SGHNT and YYREEE (reference sequence). CDR3 size: 13 residues. With V trimmed by 4 bases and J by 8 bases, 4 bases remained unmatched.

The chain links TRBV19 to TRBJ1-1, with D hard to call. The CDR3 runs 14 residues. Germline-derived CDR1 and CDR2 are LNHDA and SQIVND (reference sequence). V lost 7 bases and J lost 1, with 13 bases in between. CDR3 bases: TGTGCCAGTACCCTCCCTACCCGGAACACTGAAGCTTTCTTT. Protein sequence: CASTLPTRNTEAFF.

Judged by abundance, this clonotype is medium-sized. CDR3 nucleotide sequence: TGTGCCAGCAGTACCGGGACAGGGAGTTTTCAGGGCAATCAGCCCCAGCATTTT. It is translated as CASSTGTGSFQGNQPQHF. The rearrangement uses TRBV7-8 and TRBJ1-5; 9 nucleotides agree with TRBD1. The trim removed 6 bases at V and 2 bases at J, leaving 14 bases unmatched. This CDR3 spans 18 amino acids. The V gene's germline CDR1 is SGHVS and CDR2 FQNEAQ.

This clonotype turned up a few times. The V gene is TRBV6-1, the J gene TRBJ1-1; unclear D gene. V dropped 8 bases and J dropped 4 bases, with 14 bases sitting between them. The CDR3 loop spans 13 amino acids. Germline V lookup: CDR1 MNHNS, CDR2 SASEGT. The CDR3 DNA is TGTGCCAGCGGAGAAGCTTTGAGCACTGAAGCTTTCTTT. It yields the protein CASGEALSTEAFF.

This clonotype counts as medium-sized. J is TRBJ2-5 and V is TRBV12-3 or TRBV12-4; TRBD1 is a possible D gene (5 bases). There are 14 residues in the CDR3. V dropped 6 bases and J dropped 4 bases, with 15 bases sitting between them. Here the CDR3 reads CASRPTTDPETQYF. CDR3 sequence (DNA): TGTGCCAGCAGACCTACGACAGACCCAGAGACCCAGTACTTC.

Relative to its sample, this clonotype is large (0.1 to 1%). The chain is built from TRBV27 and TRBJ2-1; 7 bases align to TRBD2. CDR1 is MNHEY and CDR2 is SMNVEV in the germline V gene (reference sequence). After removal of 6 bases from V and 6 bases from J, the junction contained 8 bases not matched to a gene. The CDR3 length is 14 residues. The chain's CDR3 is CASRSLAAANEQFF. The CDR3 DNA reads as TGTGCCAGCAGGAGTCTAGCGGCAGCCAATGAGCAGTTCTTC.

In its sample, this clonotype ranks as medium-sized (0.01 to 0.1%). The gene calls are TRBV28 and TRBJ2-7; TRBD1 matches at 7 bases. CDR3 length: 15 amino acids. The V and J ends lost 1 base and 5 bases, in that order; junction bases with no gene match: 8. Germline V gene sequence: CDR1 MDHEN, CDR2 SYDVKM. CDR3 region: CASSLSPTGFDEQYF. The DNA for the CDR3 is TGTGCCAGCAGTTTATCCCCGACAGGGTTCGACGAGCAGTACTTC.

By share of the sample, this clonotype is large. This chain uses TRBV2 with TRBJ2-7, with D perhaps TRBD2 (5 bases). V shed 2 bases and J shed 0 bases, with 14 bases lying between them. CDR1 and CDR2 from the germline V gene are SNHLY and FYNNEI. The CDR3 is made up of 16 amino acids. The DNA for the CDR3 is TGTGCCAGCAGTGAATTTGAGGGCCCCTCCTCCTACGAGCAGTACTTC. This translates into CASSEFEGPSSYEQYF.

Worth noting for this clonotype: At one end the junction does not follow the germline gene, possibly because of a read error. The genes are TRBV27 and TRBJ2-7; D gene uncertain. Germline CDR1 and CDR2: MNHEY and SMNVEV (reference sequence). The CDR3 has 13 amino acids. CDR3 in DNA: TGTGCCAGCAGTCCCGTTAGTCCCTACGAGCAGCACTTC. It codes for CASSPVSPYEQHF.

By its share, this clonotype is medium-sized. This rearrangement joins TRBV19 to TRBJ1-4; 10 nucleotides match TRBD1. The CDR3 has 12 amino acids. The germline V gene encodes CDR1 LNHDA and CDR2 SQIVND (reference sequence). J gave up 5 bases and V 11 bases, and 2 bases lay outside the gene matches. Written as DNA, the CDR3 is TGTGCCGGGACAGGGGTAAATGAAAAACTGTTTTTT. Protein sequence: CAGTGVNEKLFF.

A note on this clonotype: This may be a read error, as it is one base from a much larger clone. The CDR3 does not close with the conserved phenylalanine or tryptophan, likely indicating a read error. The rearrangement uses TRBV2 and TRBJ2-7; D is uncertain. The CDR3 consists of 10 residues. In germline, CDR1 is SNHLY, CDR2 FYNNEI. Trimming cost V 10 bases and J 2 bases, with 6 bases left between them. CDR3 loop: CAMGTYEQYS. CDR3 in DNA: TGTGCCATGGGAACCTACGAGCAGTACTCC.

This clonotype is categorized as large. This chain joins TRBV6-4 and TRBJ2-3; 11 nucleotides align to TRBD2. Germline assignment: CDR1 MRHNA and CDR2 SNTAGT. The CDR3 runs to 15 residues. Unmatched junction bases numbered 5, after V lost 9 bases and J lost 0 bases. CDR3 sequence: CASSTSGGSTDTQYF. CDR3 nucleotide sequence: TGTGCCAGTTCTACTAGCGGGGGTAGCACAGATACGCAGTATTTT.

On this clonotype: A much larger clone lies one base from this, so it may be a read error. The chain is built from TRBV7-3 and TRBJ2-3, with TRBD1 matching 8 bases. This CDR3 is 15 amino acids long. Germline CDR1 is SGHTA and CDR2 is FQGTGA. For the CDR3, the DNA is TGTACCAGCAGTTCCAGGACAGGGACAACAGATACGCAGTATTTT. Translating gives CTSSSRTGTTDTQYF.

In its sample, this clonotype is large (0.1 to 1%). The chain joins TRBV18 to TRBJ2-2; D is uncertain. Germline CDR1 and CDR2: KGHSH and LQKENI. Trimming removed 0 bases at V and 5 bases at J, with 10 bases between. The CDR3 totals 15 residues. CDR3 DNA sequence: TGTGCCAGCTCACCACCGGATGACACGACCGGGGAGCTGTTTTTT. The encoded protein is CASSPPDDTTGELFF.

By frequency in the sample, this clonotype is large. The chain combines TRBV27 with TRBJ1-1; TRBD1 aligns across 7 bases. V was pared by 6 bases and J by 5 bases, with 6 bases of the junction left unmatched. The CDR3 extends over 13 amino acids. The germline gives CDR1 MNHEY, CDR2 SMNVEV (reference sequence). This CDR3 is CASSAGGLTEAFF. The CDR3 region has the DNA TGTGCCAGCAGCGCAGGGGGATTAACTGAAGCTTTCTTT.

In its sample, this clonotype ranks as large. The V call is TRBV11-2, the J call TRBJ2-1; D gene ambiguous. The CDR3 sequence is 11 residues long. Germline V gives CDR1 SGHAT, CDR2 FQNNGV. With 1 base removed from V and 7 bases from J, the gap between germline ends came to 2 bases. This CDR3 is CASSLANEQFF. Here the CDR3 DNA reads TGTGCCAGCAGCTTAGCGAATGAGCAGTTCTTC.

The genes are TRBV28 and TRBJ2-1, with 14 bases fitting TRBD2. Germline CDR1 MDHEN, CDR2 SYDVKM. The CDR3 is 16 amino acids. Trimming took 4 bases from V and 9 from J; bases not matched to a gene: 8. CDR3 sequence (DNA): TGTGCCAGCAGTTCTTACGGGACTAGCGGGAGTATTGAGCAGTTCTTC. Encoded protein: CASSSYGTSGSIEQFF.

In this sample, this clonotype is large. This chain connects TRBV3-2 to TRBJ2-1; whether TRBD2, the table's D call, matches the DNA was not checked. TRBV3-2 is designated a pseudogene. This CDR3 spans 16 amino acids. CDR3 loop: CASSQDGTNSYNEQFF. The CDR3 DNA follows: TGTGCCAGCAGCCAAGATGGGACTAACTCCTACAATGAGCAGTTCTTC.

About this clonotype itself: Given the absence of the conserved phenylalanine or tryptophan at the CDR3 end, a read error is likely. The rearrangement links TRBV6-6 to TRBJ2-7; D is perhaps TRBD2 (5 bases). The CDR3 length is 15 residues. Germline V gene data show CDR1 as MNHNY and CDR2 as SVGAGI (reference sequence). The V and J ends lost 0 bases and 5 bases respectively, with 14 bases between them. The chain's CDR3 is CASSYSEARMNEQYL. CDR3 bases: TGTGCCAGCAGTTACTCGGAGGCTAGGATGAACGAGCAGTACCTC.

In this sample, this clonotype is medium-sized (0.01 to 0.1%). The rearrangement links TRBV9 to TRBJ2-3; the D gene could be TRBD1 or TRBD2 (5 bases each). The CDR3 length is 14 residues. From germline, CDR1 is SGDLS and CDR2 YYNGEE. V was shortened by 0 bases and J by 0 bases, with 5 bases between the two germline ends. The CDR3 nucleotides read TGTGCCAGCAGCGTAGGGGGGAGCACAGATACGCAGTATTTT. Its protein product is CASSVGGSTDTQYF. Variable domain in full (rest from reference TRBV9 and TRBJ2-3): DSGVTQTPKHLITATGQRVTLRCSPRSGDLSVYWYQQSLDQGLQFLIQYYNGEERAKGNILERFSAQQFPDLHSELNLSSLELGDSALYFCASSVGGSTDTQYFGPGTRLTVL.